Following are 9 T cell receptor beta chains from one sample sequenced in a study of vaccination and CD4 T cells after COVID-19. Treatment of the sample: approximately nine-day PBMC culture with coronavirus spike peptide pools or control peptides (ViraFEST assay). An unexposed donor provided the CD4+ T cells, which were collected before the COVID-19 pandemic (2011-2018). Researchers used the Oncomine TCR Beta short-read assay to sequence DNA from cultured CD4+ T cells. TCRdb reprocessed the PCR reads via MiXCR and lists one record per CDR3 protein. The repertoire has 6,500 to 8,500 distinct CDR3 sequences, under 45% of them found once; the top ten carry 20%. The antigens these receptors bind are not known. Sequenced material: CD4+ T cells from blood, cultured in vitro. The receptor set was obtained from a human donor in good health.

This chain uses TRBV4-3 with TRBJ1-3; a weak D match, TRBD1 (5 bases). There are 14 residues in the CDR3. The germline CDR1 and CDR2 sequences are LGHNA and YSLEER. V dropped 0 bases and J dropped 4 bases, with 7 bases sitting between them. CDR3 sequence: CASSQDRGGNTIYF. As DNA, the CDR3 is TGCGCCAGCAGCCAAGATCGGGGCGGAAACACCATATATTTT.

The rearrangement uses TRBV18 and TRBJ2-6; tentatively, D is TRBD1 (6 bases). CDR3 length: 17 residues. Trimming stripped 2 bases from V and 4 bases from J, with 15 bases between. CDR1 is KGHSH and CDR2 is LQKENI in the germline V gene. This CDR3 reads CASSPGSTGTGANVLTF. The CDR3 bases are TGTGCCAGCTCACCAGGCAGCACAGGGACCGGGGCCAACGTCCTGACTTTC. The full variable domain, in which reference TRBV18 and TRBJ2-6 provide the parts outside the CDR3, is NAGVMQNPRHLVRRRGQEARLRCSPMKGHSHVYWYRQLPEEGLKFMVYLQKENIIDESGMPKERFSAEFPKEGPSILRIQQVVRGDSAAYFCASSPGSTGTGANVLTFGAGSRLTVL.

The rearrangement links TRBV2 to TRBJ2-1; 12 positions match TRBD2. V shed 7 bases and J 7 bases; nucleotides not matched to a gene: 14. Germline V gene lookup returns CDR1 SNHLY and CDR2 FYNNEI. The CDR3 is made up of 17 amino acids. In DNA form, the CDR3 reads TGTGCCAGCAAAAGGACTAGCGGGATCCAATCCCCTAATGAGCAGTTCTTC. Protein: CASKRTSGIQSPNEQFF.

The chain combines TRBV11-2 with TRBJ1-1; TRBD1 matches 9 bases. The CDR3 runs to 16 residues. The germline V gene encodes CDR1 SGHAT and CDR2 FQNNGV. Trimming at V came to 5 bases and at J to 2 bases, leaving 9 bases not matched to a gene. The CDR3 loop reads CASSPRPGQGNTEAFF. The CDR3 DNA reads as TGTGCCAGCAGCCCGCGCCCGGGACAGGGTAACACTGAAGCTTTCTTT.

The chain carries TRBV30 and TRBJ1-2; 7 nucleotides align to TRBD1. This CDR3 spans 11 amino acids. Germline lookup yields CDR1 GTSNPN and CDR2 SVGIG (reference sequence). After removal of 2 bases from V and 7 bases from J, the junction contained 1 base not matched to a gene. The CDR3, as DNA: TGTGCCTGGAGTCGGGACAGTGGCTACACCTTC. The encoded protein is CAWSRDSGYTF.

This chain joins TRBV20-1 and TRBJ1-1, with D hard to call. V lost 3 bases, J lost 4 bases, and 18 bases lay in between. This CDR3 is built from 15 residues. In germline, CDR1 is DFQATT, CDR2 SNEGSKA (reference sequence). DNA of the CDR3: TGCAGTGCTAGGCTTACTGGACGTCAAGTCACTGAAGCTTTCTTT. Protein product: CSARLTGRQVTEAFF.

The chain links TRBV10-2 to TRBJ1-2, with 7 bases aligning to TRBD1. The CDR3 consists of 13 residues. After removal of 6 bases from V and 7 bases from J, the junction contained 8 bases not matched to a gene. Germline lookup yields CDR1 WSHSY and CDR2 SAAADI. The CDR3 loop is CASRSTGVGGYTF. The CDR3 nucleotides are TGCGCCAGCAGGAGCACAGGGGTCGGTGGCTACACCTTC.

V gene TRBV15 combines with J gene TRBJ2-7, with 7 bases aligning to TRBD2. CDR3 size: 15 residues. The V gene end was trimmed by 0 bases and the J gene end by 3 bases; junction bases not matched to a gene: 5. CDR1 and CDR2 from the germline V gene are LNHNV and YYDKDF (reference sequence). Here the CDR3 DNA reads TGTGCCACCAGCAGAGAAGGACTAGGGGTCTACGAGCAGTACTTC. Its protein product is CATSREGLGVYEQYF. Full variable domain (outside the CDR3, taken from reference TRBV15 and TRBJ2-7): DAMVIQNPRYQVTQFGKPVTLSCSQTLNHNVMYWYQQKSSQAPKLLFHYYDKDFNNEADTPDNFQSRRPNTSFCFLDIRSPGLGDTAMYLCATSREGLGVYEQYFGPGTRLTVT.

This clonotype was observed a handful of times. This chain uses TRBV28 with TRBJ1-2; 8 nucleotides match TRBD1. J lost 4 bases, V lost 5 bases, and 6 bases had no gene match. The CDR3 has 14 amino acids. CDR1 MDHEN and CDR2 SYDVKM come from the germline V gene. The CDR3 loop is CASSPRDRPYGYTF. CDR3 coding DNA: TGTGCCAGCAGTCCCAGGGACAGGCCCTATGGCTACACCTTC.